The 19 T cell receptor beta chains presented below share a single source sample, sequenced in a study of identifying expanded T cells in peripheral blood. TCRdb's table, derived via immunoSEQ multiplex PCR, lists solely in-frame clones and lacks some. This table holds 58,000 or so clones, about four fifths found once. Sequencing input: blood. These TCRs come from a person aged 18-70 years in good health.

The gene calls are TRBV2 and TRBJ2-5; TRBD2 matches 9 bases. The CDR3 contains 17 residues. V dropped 5 bases and J dropped 1; count of bases not matched to a gene: 11. Germline V gene sequence: CDR1 SNHLY, CDR2 FYNNEI. This CDR3 reads CASSSPSGGRAQETQYF. The CDR3 DNA sequence: TGTGCCAGCAGTTCCCCCTCTGGCGGGAGGGCCCAAGAGACCCAGTACTTC. Drawing the rest from reference TRBV2 and TRBJ2-5, the complete variable domain is EPEVTQTPSHQVTQMGQEVILRCVPISNHLYFYWYRQILGQKVEFLVSFYNNEISEKSEIFDDQFSVERPDGSNFTLKIRSTKLEDSAMYFCASSSPSGGRAQETQYFGPGTRLLVL.

With respect to this clone: Other nucleotide sequences in the sample specify the same CDR3. In DNA, the CDR3 is TGTGCCAGCCGCGTTGGGGGAACAAATTCACCCCTCCACTTT. Its translation is CASRVGGTNSPLHF. This chain links TRBV27 with TRBJ1-6, with D possibly TRBD1 on 5 matching bases. V lost 8 bases, J lost 7 bases, and 15 bases lay in between. CDR1 MNHEY and CDR2 SMNVEV come from the germline V gene (reference sequence). This CDR3 spans 14 amino acids.

This clone is a singleton in its sample. The V and J genes are TRBV11-3 and TRBJ2-7, with 8 bases fitting TRBD2. CDR1 is SGHNT and CDR2 is YENEEA in the germline V gene. The CDR3 is 16 residues long. The J segment lost 1 base and the V segment lost 1 base, leaving 6 bases of the junction unmatched. CDR3 DNA sequence: TGTGCCAGCAGCTTAGGGGGTAGCGGGATGTCCTACGAGCAGTACTTC. Amino acids: CASSLGGSGMSYEQYF.

This chain links TRBV7-9 with TRBJ2-7, with TRBD1 identical over 8 bases. Germline V gene data show CDR1 as SEHNR and CDR2 as FQNEAQ (reference sequence). The CDR3 length is 12 residues. Trimming took 4 bases from V and 5 from J; bases not matched to a gene: 1. In nucleotides, the CDR3 is TGTGCCAGCAGCTCGACAGGGGACGAGCAGTACTTC. This translates into CASSSTGDEQYF.

The chain joins TRBV5-4 to TRBJ2-3; 11 bases line up with TRBD2. The CDR3 length is 15 residues. Germline V gene lookup returns CDR1 SGHNT and CDR2 YYREEE (reference sequence). V trimming: 7 bases; J trimming: 3 bases; junction bases outside the gene matches: 7. Here the CDR3 DNA reads TGTGCCAGCGCACCCGGGACTAGCGGAACAGATACGCAGTATTTT. Protein product: CASAPGTSGTDTQYF.

V usage is TRBV6-1 and J usage is TRBJ2-7; D may be TRBD1 (6 bases). Germline loops: CDR1 MNHNS, CDR2 SASEGT. V lost 1 base, J lost 2 bases, and 12 bases lay in between. There are 15 residues in the CDR3. CDR3 nucleotides: TGTGCCAGCAGTGAAGAGGCCGACAGGACCTACGAGCAGTACGTC. Protein product: CASSEEADRTYEQYV.

In the case of this clone: A junction boundary mismatches the germline segment, possibly from a read error. The chain uses TRBV28 and TRBJ2-3, with D hard to call. Germline-derived CDR1 and CDR2 are MDHEN and SYDVKM. This CDR3 is 11 amino acids long. DNA for the CDR3: TGTGCCAGCAGTTACGGACGGGTTCGGGATTTT. Residues: CASSYGRVRDF.

This chain uses TRBV18 with TRBJ2-7; D remains ambiguous. The V gene's germline CDR1 is KGHSH and CDR2 LQKENI. V dropped 6 bases and J dropped 0 bases, with 9 bases sitting between them. The CDR3 is made up of 13 amino acids. The CDR3 loop is CASSDPSSYEQYF. In nucleotides, the CDR3 is TGTGCCAGCTCTGACCCTAGCTCCTACGAGCAGTACTTC.

V and J are TRBV5-4 and TRBJ2-1; 7 bases map to TRBD1. V shed 4 bases, J shed 5 bases, and the junction held 9 bases outside the gene matches. CDR1 SGHNT and CDR2 YYREEE come from the germline V gene (reference sequence). The CDR3 loop spans 15 amino acids. CDR3 nucleotide sequence: TGTGCCAGCAGCATCCCGACAGGGACCGACAATGAGCAGTTCTTC. It specifies CASSIPTGTDNEQFF.

The rearrangement links TRBV9 to TRBJ1-1; D is uncertain. This CDR3 region has 13 residues. The V end lost 2 bases, the J end lost 1 base, and 6 bases lay between the germline ends. Germline loops: CDR1 SGDLS, CDR2 YYNGEE. The CDR3 region has the DNA TGTGCCAGCAGCGTTAGCCCGAACACTGAAGCTTTCTTT. Translated, it gives CASSVSPNTEAFF.

The V and J genes are TRBV11-3 and TRBJ2-3, with TRBD1 matching 10 bases. J was trimmed by 4 bases and V by 8 bases; bases with no gene match: 6. This CDR3 is built from 14 residues. CDR1 is SGHNT and CDR2 is YENEEA in the germline V gene. The DNA of the CDR3 is TGTGCCAGCTTGGGGACAGGGGTAGCAGATACGCAGTATTTT. This translates into CASLGTGVADTQYF.

This clone has a single count. The chain joins TRBV14 to TRBJ1-1, with D unresolved. Trimming took off 0 bases at V and 6 bases at J, with 8 bases between the two ends. The CDR3 has 13 residues. CDR1 and CDR2 (germline): SGHDN, FVKESK. CDR3 DNA: TGTGCCAGCAGCCAAGATATTAGGGCTGAAGCTTTCTTT. It codes for CASSQDIRAEAFF. The complete variable domain, with remaining parts taken from reference TRBV14 and TRBJ1-1, reads EAGVTQFPSHSVIEKGQTVTLRCDPISGHDNLYWYRRVMGKEIKFLLHFVKESKQDESGMPNNRFLAERTGGTYSTLKVQPAELEDSGVYFCASSQDIRAEAFFGQGTRLTVV.

This CDR3 reads CASRPPGGSYEQYV. The CDR3 bases are TGCGCCAGCAGACCGCCGGGGGGGTCCTACGAGCAGTACGTC. The gene calls are TRBV4-1 and TRBJ2-7; 8 nucleotides agree with TRBD2. This CDR3 region has 14 residues. J gave up 1 base and V 6 bases, and 5 bases lay outside the gene matches. In germline, CDR1 is MGHRA, CDR2 YSYEKL.

V and J are TRBV27 and TRBJ1-1, with D possibly being TRBD1 (6 bases). Germline CDR1 and CDR2: MNHEY and SMNVEV (reference sequence). The V end lost 4 bases, the J end lost 1 base, and 19 bases lay between the germline ends. The CDR3 sequence is 17 residues long. The CDR3 is CASSSGLGRGWNTEAFF. The CDR3 DNA follows: TGTGCCAGCAGTTCAGGGCTTGGTAGGGGGTGGAACACTGAAGCTTTCTTT.

This chain joins TRBV15 and TRBJ1-3, with D tentatively TRBD1 (5 bases). V dropped 1 base and J dropped 4 bases, with 17 bases sitting between them. The CDR3 extends over 17 amino acids. CDR1 is LNHNV and CDR2 is YYDKDF in the germline V gene (reference sequence). The CDR3 sequence: CATSRAQRGEGGNTIYF. CDR3 DNA sequence: TGTGCCACCAGCAGAGCGCAGCGAGGGGAAGGGGGAAACACCATATATTTT.

The rearrangement uses TRBV7-3 and TRBJ1-2; 8 nucleotides align to TRBD1. This CDR3 spans 13 amino acids. Germline values: CDR1 SGHTA, CDR2 FQGTGA. V trimming: 4 bases; J trimming: 7 bases; junction bases outside the gene matches: 5. CDR3 sequence: CASSSDREGGYTF. CDR3 in DNA: TGTGCCAGCAGCTCGGACAGGGAGGGTGGCTACACCTTC.

The gene calls are TRBV7-8 and TRBJ2-1; D might be TRBD1 or TRBD2, each matching 5 bases. Germline CDR1 and CDR2: SGHVS and FQNEAQ. This CDR3 has 16 residues. V was trimmed by 1 base and J by 6 bases, leaving 16 bases between them. CDR3 nucleotide sequence: TGTGCCAGCAGCTTAGATGGGACCTTCTTGGGCAATGAGCAGTTCTTC. This encodes CASSLDGTFLGNEQFF.

The chain links TRBV19 to TRBJ2-2, with D maybe TRBD1 (6 bases). Between the trimmed V and J ends, which lost 8 bases and 1 base, there was a span of 11 bases. Germline CDR1 LNHDA, CDR2 SQIVND (reference sequence). The CDR3 consists of 14 residues. In DNA, the CDR3 is TGTGCCAGTTGGACAGAACTGAACACCGGGGAGCTGTTTTTT. It is translated as CASWTELNTGELFF.

This clone was observed once. The chain joins TRBV30 to TRBJ1-3, with D hard to call. Germline loops: CDR1 GTSNPN, CDR2 SVGIG (reference sequence). This CDR3 region has 14 residues. The germline V and J ends were trimmed by 6 bases and 0 bases, with 12 bases remaining between them. The CDR3 loop reads CACSGFASGNTIYF. The CDR3 DNA is TGTGCCTGCTCCGGATTCGCCTCTGGAAACACCATATATTTT. Complete variable domain (other parts from reference TRBV30 and TRBJ1-3): SQTIHQWPATLVQPVGSPLSLECTVEGTSNPNLYWYRQAAGRGLQLLFYSVGIGQISSEVPQNLSASRPQDRQFILSSKKLLLSDSGFYLCACSGFASGNTIYFGEGSWLTVV.